Listed below are T cell receptor beta chains from one sample, sequenced in a study of CD8 T cells in ankylosing spondylitis. In TCRdb, the 5' RACE reads were re-called with MiXCR into one record per CDR3 protein. The sample has under 850,000 distinct CDR3 sequences; roughly 20% are singletons. The sample was blood, either unsorted or a sorted T cell fraction (not recorded which). These receptors were obtained from a male donor with ankylosing spondylitis. Each CDR3 is given without its conserved first and last residue. Each record gives: V gene, clone size, J gene, CDR3 protein. Clone size appears in some rows only: once, few, many, or a class for an expanded clone.

V: TRBV19; size: -; J: TRBJ1-2; CDR3: ANSISSRTLGGYT
V: TRBV3-1; size: few; J: TRBJ1-6; CDR3: ASSQGVSAYNSPLH
V: TRBV20-1; size: -; J: TRBJ2-5; CDR3: SASNNLKETQY
V: TRBV29-1; size: -; J: TRBJ1-1; CDR3: SVERQDMNTEAF
V: TRBV20-1; size: few; J: TRBJ1-5; CDR3: SARRDRTILDNQPQH
V: TRBV11-1; size: -; J: TRBJ1-1; CDR3: ASSHAAEARGSLNTEAF
V: TRBV20-1; size: few; J: TRBJ1-1; CDR3: SATPGQGYTEAF
V: TRBV20-1; size: few; J: TRBJ2-3; CDR3: SAEEATDTQY
V: TRBV3-1; size: many; J: TRBJ1-6; CDR3: ASSPRLTGSPLH
V: TRBV5-1; size: few; J: TRBJ2-1; CDR3: ASSFTSGTYNEQF
V: TRBV20-1; size: -; J: TRBJ2-2; CDR3: SARLKAGLATGELF
V: TRBV5-1; size: few; J: TRBJ2-3; CDR3: ASRGPSGSEDTQY
V: TRBV9; size: many; J: TRBJ2-7; CDR3: ASSVETGSGYEQY
V: TRBV29-1; size: -; J: TRBJ1-2; CDR3: SVVRDTNYGYT
V: TRBV11-2; size: -; J: TRBJ2-1; CDR3: ASSLEVSGGGF
V: TRBV20-1; size: few; J: TRBJ1-1; CDR3: SATYREGTEAF
V: TRBV10-3; size: -; J: TRBJ2-7; CDR3: AISDLDWDREVYEQY
V: TRBV30; size: -; J: TRBJ2-5; CDR3: AWRQTVQETQY
V: TRBV29-1; size: -; J: TRBJ2-1; CDR3: SVPRDRDDEQF
V: TRBV7-2; size: few; J: TRBJ2-5; CDR3: ASSLERLQETQY
V: TRBV7-2; size: many; J: TRBJ2-7; CDR3: ASSPRFHYEQY
V: TRBV12-3/TRBV12-4; size: few; J: TRBJ2-5; CDR3: ASSLQGSKTQY
V: TRBV12-3/TRBV12-4; size: -; J: TRBJ1-2; CDR3: ASSFWANYGYT
V: TRBV20-1; size: -; J: TRBJ1-2; CDR3: SARLTLTGGNQYGYT
V: TRBV13; size: few; J: TRBJ2-1; CDR3: ASSLRTGGSAYNEQF
V: TRBV20-1; size: few; J: TRBJ1-5; CDR3: SAPSGTDNQPQH
V: TRBV6-5; size: -; J: TRBJ2-5; CDR3: ASSYGAGLRETQY
V: TRBV6-2/TRBV6-3; size: few; J: TRBJ2-7; CDR3: ASRDPGSGSYEQY
V: TRBV7-9; size: -; J: TRBJ2-7; CDR3: ASSPSLTGEQY
V: TRBV5-1; size: few; J: TRBJ2-5; CDR3: ASRYWDGETQY
V: TRBV4-1; size: -; J: TRBJ2-5; CDR3: ASSQVGTGQPQETQY
V: TRBV6-1; size: -; J: TRBJ1-3; CDR3: ASSRLTASSGNTIY
V: TRBV12-5; size: -; J: TRBJ2-2; CDR3: ASGLPLVGDTGELF
V: TRBV18; size: -; J: TRBJ1-5; CDR3: ASSPFGGADQPQH
V: TRBV4-2; size: -; J: TRBJ1-2; CDR3: ASSQDPSTDSWGYT
V: TRBV9; size: -; J: TRBJ1-6; CDR3: ASSWGVADSPLH
V: TRBV11-3; size: -; J: TRBJ1-6; CDR3: ASSSGGGVSPLH
V: TRBV7-9; size: -; J: TRBJ2-3; CDR3: ASSYPTSGRRDTQY
V: TRBV4-1; size: -; J: TRBJ2-1; CDR3: ASRGEQF
V: TRBV2; size: once; J: TRBJ1-2; CDR3: ASSDLGDGYT